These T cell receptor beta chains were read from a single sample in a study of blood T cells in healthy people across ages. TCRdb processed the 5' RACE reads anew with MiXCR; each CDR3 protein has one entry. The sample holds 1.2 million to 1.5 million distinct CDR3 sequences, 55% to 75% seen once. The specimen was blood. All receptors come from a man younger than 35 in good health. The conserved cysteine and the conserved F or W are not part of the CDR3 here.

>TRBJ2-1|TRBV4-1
ASSRGYEGYEQF
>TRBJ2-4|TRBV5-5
ASSEWGRSKNIQY
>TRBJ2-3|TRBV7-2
ASRAGGADTQY
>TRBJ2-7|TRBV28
ASSLSPLTYEQY
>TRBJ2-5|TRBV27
ASSSLEGLIYETQY
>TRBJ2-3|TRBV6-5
ASSYTGLAGGQDTQY
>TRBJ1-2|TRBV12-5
ASGSTDRGRDYGYT
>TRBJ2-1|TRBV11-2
ASRDASGRSNEQF
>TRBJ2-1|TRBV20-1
SASKGAQNRAREQF
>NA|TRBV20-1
SALDRDYEQY
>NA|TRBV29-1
SVEGGGEQY
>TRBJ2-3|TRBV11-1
ASSFVTPASTDTQY
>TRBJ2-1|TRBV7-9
ASSQPGLAGRGEQF
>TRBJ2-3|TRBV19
ASSTLRLWADTQY
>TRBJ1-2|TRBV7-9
ASRRTGGWDGYT
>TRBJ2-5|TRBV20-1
SAADRLELQETQY
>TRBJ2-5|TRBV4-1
ASSQDDLQQTQY
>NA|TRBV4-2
ASSQNPRDEQY
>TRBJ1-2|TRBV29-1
SVAGNGYGYT
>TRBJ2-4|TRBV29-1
SVEMSGQGDIQY
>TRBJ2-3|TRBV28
ASRGGGNTDTQY
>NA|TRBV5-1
ASSSIGTSIYEQY
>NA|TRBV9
ASSSPRLAGENEQY
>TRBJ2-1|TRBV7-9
ASSRDRLDEQF
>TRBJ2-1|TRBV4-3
ASSQLTRSNEQF
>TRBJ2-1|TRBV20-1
SARDLTGDYNEQF
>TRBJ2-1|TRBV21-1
ASNAKGACNEQF
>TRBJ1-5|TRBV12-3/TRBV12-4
ASSWENQPQH
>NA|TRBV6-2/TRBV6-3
ASRTSGGAAYEQY
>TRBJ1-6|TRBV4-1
ASSQKEGGVSPLH
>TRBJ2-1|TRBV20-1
SAREQTAQQF
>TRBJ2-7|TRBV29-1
SVESRRTSSYEQY
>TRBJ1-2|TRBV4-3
ASSQDRGEPYGYT
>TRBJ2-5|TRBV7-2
ASSLEWPQETQY
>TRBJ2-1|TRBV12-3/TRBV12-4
ASTGQINEQF
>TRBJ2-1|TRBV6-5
ASSDSREDEQF
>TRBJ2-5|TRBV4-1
ASSQGAERRANEQY
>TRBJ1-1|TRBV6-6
ASSVSGGDTEAF
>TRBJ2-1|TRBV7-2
ASLERGGYNEQF
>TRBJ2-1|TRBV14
ASSPRIGSSTNDEQF
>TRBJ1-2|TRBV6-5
ASSYGTGGTYGYT
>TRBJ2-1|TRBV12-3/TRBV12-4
ASSLGWNSGSRNEQF
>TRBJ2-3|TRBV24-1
ATKGTSGDTQY
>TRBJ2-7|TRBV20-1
SAPEPGLAGEACEQY
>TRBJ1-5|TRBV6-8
ASSYSKENQPQH
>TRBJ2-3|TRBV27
ASSLAGGRIDTQY
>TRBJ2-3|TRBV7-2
ASSLRTTTDTQY
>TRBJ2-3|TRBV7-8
ASSLHTRRTDTQY
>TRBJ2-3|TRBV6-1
ASSAYRGQDTQY